This TCR beta chain derives from a study of control samples from healthy donors and cancer patients. Sequenced by immunoSEQ multiplex PCR; TCRdb stores in-frame clones only, minus some. The sample records about 82,000 clones, around 94% being singletons. The CDR3 is 11 amino acids. Germline CDR1 reads DFQATT; CDR2 reads SNEGSKA (reference sequence). The ends were cut back, 3 bases at V and 4 bases at J, with 4 bases in the middle. The V call is TRBV20-1, the J call TRBJ2-1; D not resolved. Material: blood. The sequence came from a woman aged 18-29 years in good health. The CDR3 region has the DNA TGCAGTGCTAGTAGGTACAATGAGCAGTTCTTC. Its protein product is CSASRYNEQFF.